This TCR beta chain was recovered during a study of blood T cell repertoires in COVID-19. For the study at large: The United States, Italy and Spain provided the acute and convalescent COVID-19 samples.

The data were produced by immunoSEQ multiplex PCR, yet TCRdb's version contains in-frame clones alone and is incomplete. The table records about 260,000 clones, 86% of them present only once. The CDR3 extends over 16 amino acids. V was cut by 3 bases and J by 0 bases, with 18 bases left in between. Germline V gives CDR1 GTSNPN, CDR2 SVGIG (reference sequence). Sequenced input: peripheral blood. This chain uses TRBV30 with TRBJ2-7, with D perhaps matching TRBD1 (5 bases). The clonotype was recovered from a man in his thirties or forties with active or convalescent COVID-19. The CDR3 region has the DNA TGTGCCTGGAGGGCCCGATCTGGGGCCCGCTCCTACGAGCAGTACTTC. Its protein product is CAWRARSGARSYEQYF.